This T cell receptor (beta chain) was found in a study of identical twins. Template switching created a universal primer site, and the cDNA included unique molecular identifiers. TCRdb itself ran the 5' RACE reads through MiXCR, one entry per CDR3 protein. This table has about 890,000 distinct CDR3 sequences, more than 9% appearing once. There are a few counts of this clonotype. The CDR3 length is 15 residues. Germline CDR1 SGHTA, CDR2 FQGNSA. After removal of 0 bases from V and 7 bases from J, the junction contained 6 bases not matched to a gene. Another study also made use of these data, one on yellow fever vaccine responses in identical twins.

The rearrangement links TRBV7-2 to TRBJ1-5; 7 bases line up with TRBD1. The sequenced sample was PBMCs. The sequence derives from a woman aged 18-29 years in good health. The CDR3 DNA is TGTGCCAGCAGCTTAGCAGCAGGGGGTGGGCAGCCCCAGCATTTT. Protein product: CASSLAAGGGQPQHF.